This entry describes one TCR beta chain. V gave up 4 bases and J gave up 5 bases; unmatched junction bases: 6. The CDR3 consists of 14 residues. Germline V CDR1 and CDR2: SQVTM, ANQGSEA. These data are taken from a study of shared clonotypes between healthy human individuals. In the study's own analysis: There were no quality scores in the junction-only immunoSEQ sequences, so filtering differed. Libraries were prepared by immunoSEQ multiplex PCR; TCRdb keeps only in-frame clonotypes and omits some of them. That table gives V, J and clone size, and the DNA gave D and trimming. There are around 980,000 clones in the sample; approximately 80% occur only once, and roughly 0.57% lies in the top ten.

The origin of this receptor is a man younger than 35 in good health. Some clones in this sample may be carry-over from other donors' samples. Material: memory CD4+ T cells from PBMCs. The sample's subset: CD45RA-negative fraction. V is TRBV29-1 and J is TRBJ2-1; 9 positions agree with TRBD2. The CDR3 DNA follows: TGCAGCGTTGGAGTGACTAGCGGACACAATGAGCAGTTCTTC. Residues: CSVGVTSGHNEQFF.